Sequencing of this TCR beta chain was carried out in a study of control samples from healthy donors and cancer patients. The CDR3 runs to 14 residues. Per the germline V gene, CDR1 is MDHEN and CDR2 is SYDVKM. Trimming removed 4 bases from V and 0 bases from J; junction bases left unmatched: 0. Profiled with immunoSEQ multiplex PCR; TCRdb holds only in-frame clones, not every one. The data contain 150,000 to 200,000 clones, 94% of them singletons. This receptor was identified in a woman under 30 in good health. This sequence joins TRBV28 and TRBJ1-2, with 9 bases identical to TRBD1. Sample: blood. The CDR3 reads CASSWTGANYGYTF. CDR3 nucleotides: TGTGCCAGCAGTTGGACAGGGGCTAACTATGGCTACACCTTC.